The source of this T cell receptor beta chain is a study of early T cells in non-severe SARS-CoV-2 infection. The CDR3 loop spans 14 amino acids. V was cut by 0 bases and J by 8 bases, with 12 bases left in between. Germline loops: CDR1 SGDLS, CDR2 YYNGEE. Unique molecular identifiers tagged individual cDNA molecules. TCRdb re-derived calls from the 5' RACE reads in MiXCR, one entry per CDR3 protein. This sample yields some 100,000 distinct CDR3 sequences, of which approximately 14% are seen a single time; about 0.58% belongs to the top ten. V is TRBV9 and J is TRBJ2-1; D not certain. The sequenced sample consisted of whole blood. The TCR originated in an adult who was a healthcare worker with PCR-confirmed SARS-CoV-2 infection or an uninfected control (not recorded which). CDR3 sequence reads: CASSVGGEAHEQFF. The DNA for the CDR3 is TGTGCCAGCAGCGTAGGAGGTGAGGCCCATGAGCAGTTCTTC.